A selection of T cell receptor beta chains follows, all from one sample in a study of post-analysis software for immune sequencing data. TCRdb reanalysed the PCR reads using MiXCR and keeps one entry per CDR3 protein. The table lists roughly 800,000 distinct CDR3 sequences, 46% of them singletons. The sample comprised blood. These TCRs come from a girl aged 5 to 17 with multiple sclerosis. CDR3s include the opening cysteine and the closing phenylalanine or tryptophan. D genes are given only for firm matches. Only part of the rows carry a size: once, few, many, or a class if the clone is expanded.

few	TRBV6-2/TRBV6-3	TRBD2	TRBJ2-5	TGTGCCAGCAGTTACTGGGGACTAGCGGGAGAAGAGACCCAGTACTTC	CASSYWGLAGEETQYF
.	TRBV12-3/TRBV12-4	.	TRBJ2-3	TGTGCCAGCAATTTCTCCCCAGATACGCAGTATTTT	CASNFSPDTQYF
.	TRBV18	.	TRBJ2-7	TGTGCCAGCTCACCATTCGAGGGGGACGGTTATGAGCAGTACTTC	CASSPFEGDGYEQYF
few	TRBV7-6	TRBD1	TRBJ2-1	TGTGCCAGCAGTTCTACGACAGGGTTCCTCGATGAGCAGTTCTTC	CASSSTTGFLDEQFF
.	TRBV4-2	.	TRBJ2-5	TGTGCCAGCAGCCAAGGAGGCGACGGGTACCAAGAGACCCAGTACTTC	CASSQGGDGYQETQYF
.	TRBV28	.	TRBJ2-5	TGTGCCAGCAGTTTACCCGTCGTCAGGCAAGAGACCCAGTACTTC	CASSLPVVRQETQYF
few	TRBV20-1	.	TRBJ2-7	TGCAGTGCCCTCGGGGCTACCTACGAGCAGTACTTC	CSALGATYEQYF
many	TRBV18	.	TRBJ2-5	TGTGCCAGCAGCCCAGGGGAAGAGACCCAGTACTTC	CASSPGEETQYF
.	TRBV10-3	TRBD1	TRBJ2-4	TGTGCCATCAGCCGACAGGGGCTCGGGGAGGAACTAGCCAAAAACATTCAGTACTTC	CAISRQGLGEELAKNIQYF
.	TRBV29-1	.	TRBJ2-1	TGCAGCGTAAGACTAGATAGCTCCTACAATGAGCAGTTCTTC	CSVRLDSSYNEQFF
.	TRBV5-4	.	TRBJ1-4	TGTGCCAGCAGCTATGCGGATGAAAAACTGTTTTTT	CASSYADEKLFF
few	TRBV6-6	.	TRBJ2-1	TGTGCCAGCAGTCGAAGTGGTGTACGCAATGAGCAGTTCTTC	CASSRSGVRNEQFF
few	TRBV7-2	TRBD2	TRBJ2-1	TGTGCCAGCAGCTTAGAACTAGCGGCGAGTGAGCAGTTCTTC	CASSLELAASEQFF
.	TRBV15	TRBD2	TRBJ2-1	TGTGCCACCAGCAGAGTTACGGCTAGCGGGACTCATGAGCAGTTCTTC	CATSRVTASGTHEQFF
.	TRBV7-9	.	TRBJ1-2	TGTGCCAGCAGCTTAGACGCGACAGACTATGGCTACACCTTC	CASSLDATDYGYTF
.	TRBV4-1	.	TRBJ1-1	TGCGCCAGCAGCCTCCAACAGACGAACACTGAAGCTTTCTTT	CASSLQQTNTEAFF
few	TRBV9	TRBD2	TRBJ2-7	TGTGCCAGCTCAGCGGGAGGGGGTGTCGACGAGCAGTACTTC	CASSAGGGVDEQYF
.	TRBV5-6	TRBD2	TRBJ2-5	TGTGCCAGCAGCTTGGGGGGACTAGCGGGCCGGGAGACCCAGTACTTC	CASSLGGLAGRETQYF
.	TRBV29-1	.	TRBJ2-6	TGCAGCGTCACAGGGAACGGGGCCAACGTCCTGACTTTC	CSVTGNGANVLTF
few	TRBV12-3/TRBV12-4	.	TRBJ2-1	TGTGCCAGCAGCTCCATCGACTCGTACGGTGAGCAGTTCTTC	CASSSIDSYGEQFF
.	TRBV6-6	.	TRBJ2-7	TGTGCCAGCAGTGGCCTGGGCAGTACCTACGAGCAGTACTTC	CASSGLGSTYEQYF
few	TRBV29-1	.	TRBJ2-1	TGCAGCGTCGCTCCCGGGAGCAGAAATGACAATGAGCAGTTCTTC	CSVAPGSRNDNEQFF
once	TRBV7-2	TRBD2	TRBJ2-3	TGTGCCAGCAGCGCACCTAGCGGGAGCACAGATACGCAGTATTTT	CASSAPSGSTDTQYF
many	TRBV4-1	.	TRBJ2-7	TGCGCCAGCGGGGGCCCATACGAGCAGTACTTC	CASGGPYEQYF
.	TRBV10-3	.	TRBJ2-7	TGTGCCATCTCGAGGCTAAGCTCCTACGAGCAGTACTTC	CAISRLSSYEQYF
.	TRBV6-6	TRBD2	TRBJ2-6	TGTGCCAGCGCGCGGGGGGACATTCTCTCTGGGGCCAACGTCCTGACTTTC	CASARGDILSGANVLTF
once	TRBV12-3/TRBV12-4	TRBD1	TRBJ1-1	TGTGCCAGCAGTAGCGGGGACAGGCGGACTGAAGCTTTCTTT	CASSSGDRRTEAFF
.	TRBV10-3	.	TRBJ2-7	TGTGCCATCAGTGAGTCGGCAGGGAGCGAGCAGTACTTC	CAISESAGSEQYF
.	TRBV6-6	.	TRBJ2-5	TGTGCCAGCAGCCTGGGAAGGGGAGGACAAGAGACCCAGTACTTC	CASSLGRGGQETQYF
once	TRBV9	.	TRBJ2-5	TGTGCCAGCAGCGCCCGAGTTCTAGGGGTTGGAGAGACCCAGTACTTC	CASSARVLGVGETQYF
.	TRBV5-1	TRBD2	TRBJ2-7	TGCGCCAGCAGCTCGGGAGGGACTGCGTCCTACGAGCAGTACTTC	CASSSGGTASYEQYF
.	TRBV20-1	TRBD2	TRBJ2-1	TGCAGTGCTAGAGATAAGGGTTCGGGACTAGCGACCTACAATGAGCAGTTCTTC	CSARDKGSGLATYNEQFF
.	TRBV2	.	TRBJ2-1	TGTGCCAGCAGGGGAGCCTACAATGAGCAGTTCTTC	CASRGAYNEQFF
few	TRBV7-2	TRBD2	TRBJ2-3	TGTGCCAGCAGCTTTGATAGCGGGGGAGCAGATACGCAGTATTTT	CASSFDSGGADTQYF
few	TRBV7-8	.	TRBJ2-1	TGTGCCAGCAGGTCAGCCGGTAGCGGCTCCTACAATGAGCAGTTCTTC	CASRSAGSGSYNEQFF
.	TRBV20-1	TRBD2	TRBJ2-1	TGCAGTGCTCCCTTAGCGGGATTCTCCTACAATGAGCAGTTCTTC	CSAPLAGFSYNEQFF
.	TRBV7-3	TRBD1	TRBJ1-1	TGTGCCAGCAGCTCCGCCGGGACAGGGTCTGAAGCTTTCTTT	CASSSAGTGSEAFF
.	TRBV7-2	TRBD2	TRBJ2-4	TGTGCCAGCAGCCGGGAGGGTGAGCAGTACTTC	CASSREGEQYF
.	TRBV20-1	TRBD1	TRBJ2-1	TGCAGTGCCACCAGGACAGGTCTCGGGAATGAGCAGTTCTTC	CSATRTGLGNEQFF
few	TRBV3-1	TRBD2	TRBJ2-2	TGTGCCAGCAGCCACACCAATCGCGGGAGCACGAACACCGGGGAGCTGTTTTTT	CASSHTNRGSTNTGELFF
.	TRBV11-2	.	TRBJ2-5	TGTGCCAGCAGCGAGCAAGAGGCCCAGTACTTC	CASSEQEAQYF
.	TRBV7-8	.	TRBJ2-5	TGTGCCAGCAGCTTTATAGTCGGGGATTGGGGGCGCCCGGAGGAAGAGACCCAGTACTTC	CASSFIVGDWGRPEEETQYF
.	TRBV7-8	TRBD1	TRBJ1-2	TGTGCCAGCAGCCGGGAACAGGGGGCAGGGAATGGCTACACCTTC	CASSREQGAGNGYTF
.	TRBV28	TRBD2	TRBJ2-5	TGTGCCAGCAGTACCCGCCTTGGGCTAGCGGGAGAGACCCAGTACTTC	CASSTRLGLAGETQYF
.	TRBV7-6	TRBD2	TRBJ2-7	TGTGCCAGCCAGAGACTAGCGGGAGCCTACGAGCAGTACTTC	CASQRLAGAYEQYF
.	TRBV6-2/TRBV6-3	.	TRBJ2-7	TGTGCCAGCAGAGTGGGACCATTAGAGCAGTACTTC	CASRVGPLEQYF
few	TRBV12-3/TRBV12-4	TRBD2	TRBJ2-1	TGTGCCAGCAGTTTAGGCGGGAGCCTCAACAATGAGCAGTTCTTC	CASSLGGSLNNEQFF
.	TRBV28	.	TRBJ1-2	TGTGCCAGCATTCCTCGTCTCAGACCCAACTATGGCTACACCTTC	CASIPRLRPNYGYTF
.	TRBV20-1	.	TRBJ2-5	TGCAGTGCTAGAGAACAGGGGGGGACGGAGACCCAGTACTTC	CSAREQGGTETQYF
.	TRBV12-3/TRBV12-4	.	TRBJ2-4	TGTGCCAGCAGCCACCAAAAGGGGAACCACGAGCGGTACTTC	CASSHQKGNHERYF
.	TRBV7-8	TRBD1	TRBJ2-6	TGTGCCAGCAGCTTAGGGCGTTTCCCGGGACAGGGACTCTCTGGGGCCAACGTCCTGACTTTC	CASSLGRFPGQGLSGANVLTF
few	TRBV29-1	.	TRBJ2-5	TGCAGCGTTCTCACCAGGGTAGCGTACGGGCAGTACTTC	CSVLTRVAYGQYF
.	TRBV27	TRBD1	TRBJ2-1	TGTGCCAGCAGTTTCGGGACAGGAGGGATCAATGAGCAGTTCTTC	CASSFGTGGINEQFF
.	TRBV10-3	.	TRBJ2-5	TGTGCCATCAGTGAGACGGCGCAAGAGACCCAGTACTTC	CAISETAQETQYF
.	TRBV27	TRBD1	TRBJ2-7	TGTGCCAGCAGTTTATTGGACAGGGCCGGTGCCGAGCAGTACTTC	CASSLLDRAGAEQYF
few	TRBV20-1	.	TRBJ2-1	TGCAGTGCCGCCCTTATGGATGAGCAGTTCTTC	CSAALMDEQFF